The 16 T cell receptor beta chains listed next were all sequenced from one sample in a study of T cells in Graves' hyperthyroidism and ophthalmopathy. It was RNA transcripts that yielded the amplified TCR beta CDR3 regions. Primed by the HTBI set, a first-round RT-PCR was run on the TCR CDR3. MiXCR, run by TCRdb on the multiplex PCR reads, gives a single entry per CDR3 protein. This sample has about 570,000 distinct CDR3 sequences, with around 46% found just once. Sequencing was done on a sample of peripheral blood or thyroid tissue (not recorded which). All receptors come from an adult woman with Graves' disease, either hyperthyroidism or ophthalmopathy (not recorded which).

This clonotype was detected many times. V is TRBV4-1 and J is TRBJ2-7, with a weak D call TRBD2 (6 bases). Germline V gene lookup returns CDR1 MGHRA and CDR2 YSYEKL. The V end lost 4 bases, the J end lost 2 bases, and 15 bases lay between the germline ends. This CDR3 contains 15 residues. CDR3: CASSRERGSAYEQYF. CDR3 DNA sequence: TGCGCCAGCAGCCGAGAACGGGGGTCAGCCTACGAGCAGTACTTC.

The chain combines TRBV5-1 with TRBJ2-6; 11 nucleotides line up with TRBD1. The trim removed 5 bases at V and 17 bases at J, leaving 12 bases unmatched. This CDR3 has 14 amino acids. Germline loops: CDR1 SGHRS, CDR2 YFSETQ. The CDR3 spells CASSRTGGAGFLTF. The CDR3 DNA reads TGCGCCAGCAGTCGGACAGGGGGCGCAGGCTTCTTGACTTTC.

V and J are TRBV6-2 or TRBV6-3 and TRBJ2-7; 7 bases align to TRBD1. Germline CDR1 reads MNHEY; CDR2 reads SVGEGT. This CDR3 spans 17 amino acids. After removal of 2 bases from V and 1 base from J, the junction contained 11 bases not matched to a gene. The CDR3 bases are TGTGCCAGCAGTTACGCAGGGGGTACCCGAGGGTCCTACGAGCAGTACTTC. It is translated as CASSYAGGTRGSYEQYF.

A remark on this clonotype: At one boundary the junction diverges from the germline segment, which might be a read error. This chain connects TRBV5-4 to TRBJ1-2; D is ambiguous. The CDR3 sequence is 13 residues long. Germline V gene sequence: CDR1 SGHNT, CDR2 YYREEE (reference sequence). The CDR3 loop is CASSLDGSYGYTF. The CDR3 coding sequence is TGTGCCAGCAGTTTGGACGGAAGCTATGGCTACACCTTC.

CDR3 nucleotide sequence: TGTGCCAGCAGCGTAGGACCTAGCGGGAGAGGTGAGACCCAGTACTTC. Its protein product is CASSVGPSGRGETQYF. V and J are TRBV9 and TRBJ2-5; 10 bases line up with TRBD2. Trimming removed 0 bases from V and 5 bases from J; junction bases left unmatched: 7. CDR3 size: 16 residues. Germline-derived CDR1 and CDR2 are SGDLS and YYNGEE. The variable domain in full, with the rest retrieved from reference TRBV9 and TRBJ2-5, is DSGVTQTPKHLITATGQRVTLRCSPRSGDLSVYWYQQSLDQGLQFLIQYYNGEERAKGNILERFSAQQFPDLHSELNLSSLELGDSALYFCASSVGPSGRGETQYFGPGTRLLVL.

There are many counts of this clonotype. This sequence joins TRBV6-1 and TRBJ2-7; 7 nucleotides match TRBD2. V lost 2 bases, J lost 0 bases, and 10 bases stayed unmatched. The CDR3 spans 17 residues. CDR1 MNHNS and CDR2 SASEGT come from the germline V gene. The CDR3 DNA sequence: TGTGCCAGCAGTGAACCCCTTGGCGGGAGAACCTCCTACGAGCAGTACTTC. Protein sequence: CASSEPLGGRTSYEQYF.

This clonotype was found once. The chain joins TRBV11-1 to TRBJ1-1, with D uncertain. This CDR3 contains 15 residues. With 5 bases removed from V and 2 bases from J, the gap between germline ends came to 15 bases. The germline gives CDR1 SGHAT, CDR2 FQDESV (reference sequence). For the CDR3, the DNA is TGTGCCAGCAGCGAAAATGTCGGCGGTAACACTGAAGCTTTCTTT. Amino acid sequence: CASSENVGGNTEAFF.

J is TRBJ1-2 and V is TRBV29-1; D ambiguous. Germline V gene lookup returns CDR1 SQVTM and CDR2 ANQGSEA. The CDR3 runs to 13 residues. Trimming took off 3 bases at V and 6 bases at J, with 14 bases between the two ends. In DNA, the CDR3 is TGCAGCGTTGAGGGCGGGGATGGGAATGGCTACACCTTC. Its protein is CSVEGGDGNGYTF.

This chain uses TRBV10-3 with TRBJ2-2, with D possibly TRBD2 on 6 matching bases. Germline V gives CDR1 ENHRY, CDR2 SYGVKD. Between the trimmed V and J ends, which lost 6 bases and 5 bases, there was a span of 13 bases. CDR3 size: 14 residues. The CDR3 DNA sequence: TGTGCCATCAGCGGGAGAGAGTGGACCGGGGAGCTGTTTTTT. Translated, it gives CAISGREWTGELFF.

This clonotype was seen a single time. This may come from a read error, since a much larger clone is one base off. A read error is likely, as this CDR3 ends without the conserved phenylalanine or tryptophan. This chain links TRBV4-1 with TRBJ1-1; no clear D gene. With 0 bases removed from V and 4 bases from J, the gap between germline ends came to 6 bases. Germline lookup yields CDR1 MGHRA and CDR2 YSYEKL. This CDR3 contains 13 residues. The CDR3 loop reads CASSQELGTEAFS. CDR3 nucleotide sequence: TGCGCCAGCAGCCAAGAGCTGGGCACTGAAGCTTTCTCT.

This rearrangement joins TRBV7-1 to TRBJ2-5; D is ambiguous. TRBV7-1 is classed as an ORF, of uncertain function. V gave up 1 base and J gave up 5 bases, with 8 bases separating them. The CDR3 sequence is 13 residues long. The DNA of the CDR3 is TGTGCCAGCAGCTCAGGGCCGTTGGAGACCCAGTACTTC. Residues: CASSSGPLETQYF.

This clonotype was observed at least ten times. This rearrangement joins TRBV7-9 to TRBJ1-1; the D is unclear. Trimming removed 5 bases from V and 11 bases from J, with 18 bases in between. The CDR3 contains 13 residues. Germline V gene sequence: CDR1 SEHNR, CDR2 FQNEAQ (reference sequence). CDR3 loop: CASSPPRYSQAFF. CDR3 nucleotide sequence: TGTGCCAGCAGCCCCCCGAGGTACAGTCAGGCTTTCTTT.

V usage is TRBV20-1 and J usage is TRBJ2-5; 7 bases agree with TRBD2. This CDR3 has 13 residues. Trimming cost V 3 bases and J 4 bases; bases outside gene matches: 5. The germline CDR1 and CDR2 sequences are DFQATT and SNEGSKA (reference sequence). CDR3 DNA sequence: TGCAGTGCTAGTTTGTCTAGCGGAGAGACCCAGTACTTC. Its protein product is CSASLSSGETQYF.

This sequence joins TRBV19 and TRBJ2-5; D possibly matches TRBD1 or TRBD2 (5 bases each). Germline-derived CDR1 and CDR2 are LNHDA and SQIVND (reference sequence). V lost 5 bases to trimming and J lost 4 bases, with 11 bases between them. This CDR3 is built from 13 residues. CDR3 residues: CASSQGTVETQYF. The DNA of the CDR3 is TGTGCCAGTAGTCAAGGGACGGTAGAGACCCAGTACTTC.

At least ten counts were recorded for this clonotype. The chain employs TRBV7-9 and TRBJ2-7; D perhaps matches TRBD1 (6 bases). V shed 3 bases and J shed 2 bases, with 11 bases lying between them. The CDR3 is 14 residues long. The germline CDR1 and CDR2 sequences are SEHNR and FQNEAQ (reference sequence). In DNA, the CDR3 is TGTGCCAGCAGCTTCCGGGACAACGCCTACGAGCAGTACTTC. This codes for CASSFRDNAYEQYF.

This clonotype occurred many times. The rearrangement joins TRBV12-3 or TRBV12-4 to TRBJ1-1, with a tentative D call TRBD1 (5 bases). Trimming took off 3 bases at V and 5 bases at J, with 19 bases between the two ends. The CDR3 runs 16 residues. The CDR3 bases are TGTGCCAGCAGTTTCGTGGCCCCCGGCCCAGGGACTGAAGCTTTCTTT. Translating gives CASSFVAPGPGTEAFF.